Below, 27 T cell receptor beta chains from the same sample are listed, as sequenced in a study of T cells in narcolepsy. Here immunoSEQ multiplex PCR was the method, and the copy in TCRdb shows in-frame clones only, minus some. The data show over 30,000 clones, around 85% seen once. Sequenced material: CD45RA- memory CD4+ T cells from PBMCs. The receptors originated from a human donor with narcolepsy.

The chain is built from TRBV5-4 and TRBJ2-3; D ambiguous. The length of the CDR3 is 17 residues. Trimming shortened V by 4 bases and J by 0 bases, and 18 bases separated the two germline ends. Germline lookup yields CDR1 SGHNT and CDR2 YYREEE (reference sequence). The CDR3 loop reads CASSPELSAASTDTQYF. The CDR3 coding sequence is TGTGCCAGCAGCCCAGAGTTATCAGCTGCTAGCACAGATACGCAGTATTTT.

The rearrangement joins TRBV6-4 to TRBJ2-1; 13 bases align to TRBD2. There are 13 residues in the CDR3. Losses at the gene ends were 5 bases for V and 13 bases for J; bases not matched to a gene: 5. Per germline, CDR1 MRHNA and CDR2 SNTAGT. The CDR3 loop is CASSRLAGGPQFF. DNA for the CDR3: TGTGCCAGCAGTAGACTAGCGGGGGGCCCTCAGTTCTTC.

The chain has TRBV5-6 and TRBJ1-3, with D maybe TRBD1 (6 bases). The CDR3 is made up of 15 amino acids. Germline V gives CDR1 SGHDT, CDR2 YYEEEE. Trimming stripped 4 bases from V and 1 base from J, with 12 bases between. The CDR3 protein is CASSPMDSSGNTIYF. As DNA, the CDR3 is TGTGCCAGCAGCCCTATGGACAGTTCTGGAAACACCATATATTTT.

The J gene is TRBJ2-1, the V gene TRBV29-1; the match to TRBD2 covers 14 bases. Germline V gives CDR1 SQVTM, CDR2 ANQGSEA. The length of the CDR3 is 14 residues. V shed 5 bases and J 8 bases; nucleotides not matched to a gene: 5. As DNA, the CDR3 is TGCAGCGTTCGAAAGACTAGCGGGGGGGATGAGCAGTTCTTC. Translating it yields CSVRKTSGGDEQFF.

The rearrangement joins TRBV5-8 to TRBJ1-1; D may be TRBD1 (6 bases). This CDR3 contains 15 residues. Looked up from germline, CDR1 is SGHTS and CDR2 is YDEGEE. V gave up 3 bases and J gave up 1 base, with 13 bases separating them. This CDR3 is CASSSTGTKNTEAFF. The CDR3 DNA sequence: TGTGCCAGCAGCTCAACCGGGACAAAGAACACTGAAGCTTTCTTT.

This clone was seen only a few times. The chain links TRBV28 to TRBJ1-3; D is perhaps TRBD1 (5 bases). Trimming shortened V by 5 bases and J by 4 bases, and 12 bases separated the two germline ends. This CDR3 is built from 14 residues. Germline V gives CDR1 MDHEN, CDR2 SYDVKM. CDR3 DNA sequence: TGTGCCAGCAGTAACGGGGGGACCGGAAACACCATATATTTT. Protein product: CASSNGGTGNTIYF.

V gene TRBV7-2 combines with J gene TRBJ2-7; D not certain. Germline loops: CDR1 SGHTA, CDR2 FQGNSA. The CDR3 has 16 amino acids. V was pared by 5 bases and J by 2 bases, with 19 bases between. The CDR3 protein is CASSPRVGYTTYEQYF. For the CDR3, the DNA is TGTGCCAGCAGCCCCCGGGTGGGATACACAACCTACGAGCAGTACTTC.

The chain couples TRBV11-2 to TRBJ2-7, with D tentatively TRBD2 (5 bases). The V end was cut by 3 bases, the J end by 6 bases, with 15 bases between. There are 14 residues in the CDR3. The V gene's germline CDR1 is SGHAT and CDR2 FQNNGV. CDR3 sequence reads: CASSFGLSRFEQYF. The CDR3 DNA is TGTGCCAGCAGCTTCGGACTCAGTAGGTTCGAGCAGTACTTC.

The rearrangement uses TRBV7-2 and TRBJ2-7; D is ambiguous. This CDR3 spans 13 amino acids. Trimming shortened V by 2 bases and J by 6 bases, and 11 bases separated the two germline ends. Germline V gene data show CDR1 as SGHTA and CDR2 as FQGNSA. This chain's CDR3 is CASSLYQTSEQYF. In DNA form, the CDR3 reads TGTGCCAGCAGCTTATACCAAACTTCCGAGCAGTACTTC. The full variable domain, rest sourced from reference TRBV7-2 and TRBJ2-7, is GAGVSQSPSNKVTEKGKDVELRCDPISGHTALYWYRQSLGQGLEFLIYFQGNSAPDKSGLPSDRFSAERTGGSVSTLTIQRTQQEDSAVYLCASSLYQTSEQYFGPGTRLTVT.

V gene TRBV11-2 combines with J gene TRBJ1-6; 8 positions agree with TRBD1. The CDR3 length is 15 residues. V gave up 4 bases and J gave up 5 bases; unmatched junction bases: 4. The germline CDR1 and CDR2 sequences are SGHAT and FQNNGV. This CDR3 is CASSSWTGNNSPLHF. CDR3 bases: TGTGCCAGCAGCTCCTGGACAGGGAATAATTCACCCCTCCACTTT.

This chain connects TRBV5-1 to TRBJ2-6, with a weak D call TRBD1 (5 bases). The germline gives CDR1 SGHRS, CDR2 YFSETQ. The CDR3 spans 16 residues. V gave up 3 bases and J gave up 0 bases, with 10 bases separating them. DNA of the CDR3: TGCGCCAGCAGCTCGACAGCCCTCTCTGGGGCCAACGTCCTGACTTTC. It is translated as CASSSTALSGANVLTF.

CDR3 protein: CASSPNEKLFF. The CDR3 nucleotides read TGTGCCAGCTCGCCCAATGAAAAACTGTTTTTT. The V call is TRBV18, the J call TRBJ1-4; D unclear. The V end lost 6 bases, the J end lost 5 bases, and 4 bases lay between the germline ends. The CDR3 is 11 amino acids. From germline, CDR1 is KGHSH and CDR2 LQKENI. The entire variable domain, with the rest obtained from reference TRBV18 and TRBJ1-4, is as follows: NAGVMQNPRHLVRRRGQEARLRCSPMKGHSHVYWYRQLPEEGLKFMVYLQKENIIDESGMPKERFSAEFPKEGPSILRIQQVVRGDSAAYFCASSPNEKLFFGSGTQLSVL.

The chain recombines TRBV5-1 with TRBJ1-2; 7 bases line up with TRBD1. After removal of 4 bases from V and 2 bases from J, the junction contained 2 bases not matched to a gene. Germline V gene sequence: CDR1 SGHRS, CDR2 YFSETQ. The CDR3 extends over 13 amino acids. The CDR3 DNA sequence: TGCGCCAGCAGCCCGACAGGGAACTATGGCTACACCTTC. The encoded protein is CASSPTGNYGYTF.

This sequence joins TRBV7-2 and TRBJ1-3, with D possibly TRBD1 on 5 matching bases. CDR3 size: 15 residues. CDR1 is SGHTA, CDR2 FQGNSA, per germline. V was shortened by 2 bases and J by 6 bases, with 14 bases between the two germline ends. The CDR3 protein is CASSLYGGGLNTIYF. The CDR3 DNA reads TGTGCCAGCAGCTTATATGGTGGGGGTCTAAACACCATATATTTT.

The rearrangement uses TRBV29-1 and TRBJ1-1, with D unresolved. V was cut by 3 bases and J by 2 bases, with 13 bases left in between. The CDR3 contains 14 residues. Per the germline V gene, CDR1 is SQVTM and CDR2 is ANQGSEA. CDR3 protein: CSVDMATLNTEAFF. In DNA form, the CDR3 reads TGCAGCGTTGACATGGCCACACTTAACACTGAAGCTTTCTTT.

This rearrangement joins TRBV10-3 to TRBJ2-2; unclear D gene. Trimming left V 4 bases short and J 1 base short, with 7 bases between. The CDR3 runs to 14 residues. The V gene's germline CDR1 is ENHRY and CDR2 SYGVKD. The CDR3 sequence: CAISGLRNTGELFF. In nucleotides, the CDR3 is TGTGCCATCAGTGGGCTCCGGAACACCGGGGAGCTGTTTTTT.

The rearrangement uses TRBV10-3 and TRBJ2-1, with 8 bases identical to TRBD2. This CDR3 has 16 residues. CDR1 is ENHRY, CDR2 SYGVKD, per germline. V shed 8 bases, J shed 1 base, and the junction held 10 bases outside the gene matches. CDR3 sequence (DNA): TGTGCCATCGGTCAAGCGGGGGACCGGTCCTACAATGAGCAGTTCTTC. As protein: CAIGQAGDRSYNEQFF.

The chain recombines TRBV5-6 with TRBJ2-7; TRBD2 matches at 7 bases. The CDR3 contains 14 residues. Germline CDR1 SGHDT, CDR2 YYEEEE. Trimming at V came to 0 bases and at J to 3 bases, leaving 3 bases not matched to a gene. The CDR3 loop reads CASSLDLAGYEQYF. In DNA, the CDR3 is TGTGCCAGCAGCTTGGACTTAGCGGGCTACGAGCAGTACTTC.

V gene TRBV30 combines with J gene TRBJ2-5; 12 bases line up with TRBD2. V lost 2 bases, J lost 5 bases, and 6 bases stayed unmatched. Looked up from germline, CDR1 is GTSNPN and CDR2 is SVGIG (reference sequence). The CDR3 spans 15 residues. The CDR3 region has the DNA TGTGCCTGGAGTCCTAGCGGGGGGGCCTTGGAGACCCAGTACTTC. Amino acid sequence: CAWSPSGGALETQYF. The entire variable domain, with the rest obtained from reference TRBV30 and TRBJ2-5, is as follows: SQTIHQWPATLVQPVGSPLSLECTVEGTSNPNLYWYRQAAGRGLQLLFYSVGIGQISSEVPQNLSASRPQDRQFILSSKKLLLSDSGFYLCAWSPSGGALETQYFGPGTRLLVL.

The chain couples TRBV21-1 to TRBJ2-5; TRBD2 is taken as the D call from the table, unchecked against the DNA. TRBV21-1 corresponds to a pseudogene. The CDR3 extends over 12 amino acids. The CDR3 is CASSVRGETQYF. CDR3 DNA sequence: TGTGCCAGCAGCGTACGCGGGGAGACCCAGTACTTC.

J is TRBJ2-1 and V is TRBV20-1, with D unclear. Germline CDR1 DFQATT, CDR2 SNEGSKA (reference sequence). V was trimmed by 5 bases and J by 6 bases, leaving 8 bases between them. There are 11 residues in the CDR3. The CDR3 loop reads CSAGRINEQFF. CDR3 DNA: TGCAGTGCTGGGCGGATCAATGAGCAGTTCTTC.

V and J are TRBV6-1 and TRBJ2-7; D perhaps matches TRBD2 (5 bases). Trimming removed 4 bases at V and 2 bases at J, with 12 bases between. Germline CDR1 and CDR2: MNHNS and SASEGT. The CDR3 has 14 amino acids. CDR3 bases: TGTGCCAGCAGTGTGGAGGACTTCACCTACGAGCAGTACTTC. Its translation: CASSVEDFTYEQYF.

V gene TRBV5-8 combines with J gene TRBJ1-3, with D hard to call. V gave up 4 bases and J gave up 4 bases, with 15 bases separating them. Germline assignment: CDR1 SGHTS and CDR2 YDEGEE. The CDR3 has 15 amino acids. The CDR3 bases are TGTGCCAGCAGCCGATTCGTGGGCTCCGGAAACACCATATATTTT. This encodes CASSRFVGSGNTIYF. The entire variable domain, with the rest obtained from reference TRBV5-8 and TRBJ1-3, is as follows: EAGVTQSPTHLIKTRGQQATLRCSPISGHTSVYWYQQALGLGLQFLLWYDEGEERNRGNFPPRFSGRQFPNYSSELNVNALELEDSALYLCASSRFVGSGNTIYFGEGSWLTVV.

The chain uses TRBV6-6 and TRBJ2-1; 13 bases align to TRBD2. Unmatched junction bases numbered 3, after V lost 5 bases and J lost 2 bases. From germline, CDR1 is MNHNY and CDR2 SVGAGI (reference sequence). The CDR3 runs to 16 residues. DNA of the CDR3: TGTGCCAGCAGTCGGACTAGCGGGGGTACCTACAATGAGCAGTTCTTC. Its translation is CASSRTSGGTYNEQFF.

This clone was counted once. The chain joins TRBV6-1 to TRBJ1-1, with TRBD1 identical over 8 bases. The CDR3 sequence is 14 residues long. J gave up 1 base and V 8 bases, and 6 bases lay outside the gene matches. Germline loops: CDR1 MNHNS, CDR2 SASEGT. The DNA for the CDR3 is TGTGCCAGCTCTCGGACAGGGCCGAACACTGAAGCTTTCTTT. The encoded protein is CASSRTGPNTEAFF.

The table lists this clone with a count of one. This chain links TRBV7-2 with TRBJ2-3; 10 bases align to TRBD2. Germline trimming cut 0 bases from V and 9 bases from J; bases unmatched to any gene: 3. The CDR3 contains 14 residues. Germline CDR1 reads SGHTA; CDR2 reads FQGNSA. The CDR3 spells CASSLAWTSGTQYF. CDR3 nucleotide sequence: TGTGCCAGCAGCTTAGCTTGGACTAGCGGAACGCAGTATTTT.

V gene TRBV19 combines with J gene TRBJ2-5, with TRBD1 identical over 7 bases. The CDR3 consists of 13 residues. Germline V CDR1 and CDR2: LNHDA, SQIVND (reference sequence). J gave up 4 bases and V 4 bases, and 3 bases lay outside the gene matches. The CDR3 region is CASSKGAGETQYF. The CDR3 DNA is TGTGCCAGTAGTAAGGGGGCGGGAGAGACCCAGTACTTC.